Each of the 8 T cell receptor beta chains below was sequenced from the same sample in a study of human T cells and chemical hapten exposure. From the RACE reads, TCRdb called clonotypes with MiXCR, one entry per CDR3 protein. Of roughly 360,000 distinct CDR3 sequences listed, roughly 4.8% were seen once; the top ten hold approximately 2.5%. Time point: patch test 1, 2 weeks after DPC sensitization. This sample's treatment: therapeutic diphenylcyclopropenone sensitization with weekly scalp DPC. This specimen was whole blood, taken in connection with sensitization to the hapten diphenylcyclopropenone (DPC). Every receptor here comes from a woman aged 50 to 60 with alopecia areata. Some clones in this sample may be carry-over from other donors' samples.

This clonotype has ten or more counts. V gene TRBV12-3 or TRBV12-4 combines with J gene TRBJ2-7; no definite D call. The V and J ends lost 5 bases and 0 bases respectively, with 2 bases between them. There are 11 residues in the CDR3. CDR3 sequence reads: CASSISYEQYF. Written as DNA, the CDR3 is TGTGCCAGCAGTATCTCCTACGAGCAGTACTTC.

This clonotype came up many times. This chain connects TRBV6-5 to TRBJ2-2, with 11 bases that match TRBD1. Germline V gene sequence: CDR1 MNHEY, CDR2 SVGAGI. The V segment lost 8 bases and the J segment 5 bases; nucleotides outside the gene matches: 1. This CDR3 spans 13 amino acids. This CDR3 reads CASGTGGTGELFF. CDR3 sequence (DNA): TGTGCCAGCGGGACAGGGGGGACCGGGGAGCTGTTTTTT.

The table lists this clonotype with many counts. The chain is built from TRBV29-1 and TRBJ1-2; D gene uncertain. The germline gives CDR1 SQVTM, CDR2 ANQGSEA. The CDR3 is made up of 11 amino acids. The germline V and J ends were trimmed by 3 bases and 2 bases, with 4 bases remaining between them. The CDR3 sequence: CSVDHNYGYTF. DNA of the CDR3: TGCAGCGTTGATCACAACTATGGCTACACCTTC.

This clonotype appeared a few times. The CDR3 nucleotides read TGTGCCAGCAGCCGGGACCCCAAGACCGGGGAGCTGTTTTTT. The encoded protein is CASSRDPKTGELFF. The chain employs TRBV7-9 and TRBJ2-2; the D gene could be TRBD1 or TRBD2 (5 bases each). Trimming left V 5 bases short and J 5 bases short, with 12 bases between. The CDR3 length is 14 residues. Germline loops: CDR1 SEHNR, CDR2 FQNEAQ (reference sequence). Variable domain in full (rest from reference TRBV7-9 and TRBJ2-2): DTGVSQNPRHKITKRGQNVTFRCDPISEHNRLYWYRQTLGQGPEFLTYFQNEAQLEKSRLLSDRFSAERPKGSFSTLEIQRTEQGDSAMYLCASSRDPKTGELFFGEGSRLTVL.

This clonotype came up a few times. The genes are TRBV27 and TRBJ1-4; the D is unclear. The CDR3 consists of 13 residues. The germline CDR1 and CDR2 sequences are MNHEY and SMNVEV (reference sequence). The V gene lost 4 bases and the J gene lost 8 bases, with 11 bases spanning the gap. The CDR3 sequence is CASSYEEGEKLFF. As DNA, the CDR3 is TGTGCCAGCAGTTACGAGGAAGGCGAAAAACTGTTTTTT. Combining the CDR3 with reference TRBV27 and TRBJ1-4 gives the whole variable domain EAQVTQNPRYLITVTGKKLTVTCSQNMNHEYMSWYRQDPGLGLRQIYYSMNVEVTDKGDVPEGYKVSRKEKRNFPLILESPSPNQTSLYFCASSYEEGEKLFFGSGTQLSVL.

The rearrangement uses TRBV9 and TRBJ2-7; possibly TRBD1 or TRBD2 for D (5 bases each). V lost 4 bases to trimming and J lost 0 bases, with 14 bases between them. The CDR3 sequence is 15 residues long. Germline CDR1 SGDLS, CDR2 YYNGEE. CDR3 region: CASSPRDVLSYEQYF. Written as DNA, the CDR3 is TGTGCCAGCAGCCCCCGGGACGTCCTCTCCTACGAGCAGTACTTC.

The sample holds a few counts of this clonotype. The chain has TRBV6-6 and TRBJ2-3, with 7 nucleotides matching TRBD1. Germline values: CDR1 MNHNY, CDR2 SVGAGI (reference sequence). This CDR3 is built from 15 residues. Trimming cost V 5 bases and J 2 bases; bases outside gene matches: 7. CDR3 region: CASSRQGVNTDTQYF. The CDR3 DNA reads TGTGCCAGCAGTCGACAGGGAGTTAACACAGATACGCAGTATTTT.

The chain carries TRBV20-1 and TRBJ2-1, with TRBD2 matching over 7 bases. The CDR3 length is 18 residues. Unmatched junction bases numbered 12, after V lost 0 bases and J lost 1 base. From germline, CDR1 is DFQATT and CDR2 SNEGSKA (reference sequence). CDR3 protein: CSARDSSSAGPSYNEQFF. CDR3 sequence (DNA): TGCAGTGCTAGAGATTCGTCCTCAGCGGGACCTTCCTACAATGAGCAGTTCTTC.